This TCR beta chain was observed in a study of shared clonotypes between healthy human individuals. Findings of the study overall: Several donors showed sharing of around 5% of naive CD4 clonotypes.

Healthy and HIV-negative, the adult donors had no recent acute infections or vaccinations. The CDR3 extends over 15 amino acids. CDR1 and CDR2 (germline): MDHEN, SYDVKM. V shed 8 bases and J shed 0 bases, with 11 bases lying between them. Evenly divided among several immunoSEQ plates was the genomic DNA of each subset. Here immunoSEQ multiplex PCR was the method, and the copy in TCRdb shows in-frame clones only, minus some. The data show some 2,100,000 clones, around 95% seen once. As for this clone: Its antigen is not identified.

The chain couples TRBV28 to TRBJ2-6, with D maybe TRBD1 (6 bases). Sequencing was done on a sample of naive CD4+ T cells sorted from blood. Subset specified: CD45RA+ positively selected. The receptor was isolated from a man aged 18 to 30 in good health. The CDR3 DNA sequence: TGTGCCAGCGCAGGACAGCACTCTGGGGCCAACGTCCTGACTTTC. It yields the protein CASAGQHSGANVLTF.